Presented here are 19 T cell receptor beta chains from one specimen sequenced in a study of beta chain features in type 1 diabetes. Reverse transcription of all isolated RNA meant that expressed TCRB transcripts were sequenced. Libraries were prepared by immunoSEQ multiplex PCR; TCRdb keeps only in-frame clonotypes and omits some of them. Of 150,000 or so clones in the sample, around 50% are singletons; the top ten hold under 0.45%. Sequenced sample: Tregs from blood. The receptors shown here come from a man in his late teens or twenties in good health.

The chain carries TRBV28 and TRBJ1-6; D might be TRBD1 (5 bases). V lost 2 bases and J lost 3, with 8 bases in between. Germline V CDR1 and CDR2: MDHEN, SYDVKM. The CDR3 length is 15 residues. CDR3 sequence: CASSLGAYYNSPLHF. The CDR3 bases are TGTGCCAGCAGTTTAGGGGCCTACTATAATTCACCCCTCCACTTT.

This clone has only a few counts. The J gene is TRBJ1-5, the V gene TRBV4-3; D is unclear. This CDR3 region has 15 residues. Germline lookup yields CDR1 LGHNA and CDR2 YSLEER. V lost 1 base to trimming and J lost 1 base, with 8 bases between them. The CDR3 nucleotides are TGCGCCAGCAGCCAAGGCGGCAGCAGCAATCAGCCCCAGCATTTT. Translation gives CASSQGGSSNQPQHF.

The chain links TRBV5-4 to TRBJ2-1; maybe TRBD2 (6 bases). Germline loops: CDR1 SGHNT, CDR2 YYREEE (reference sequence). Trimming removed 0 bases from V and 7 bases from J, with 14 bases in between. CDR3 length equals 15 residues. The CDR3 coding sequence is TGTGCCAGCAGCTTGGAGTTAAGCGGGCTAAATGAGCAGTTCTTC. Protein: CASSLELSGLNEQFF.

The gene calls are TRBV6-5 and TRBJ1-2; a weak D match, TRBD1 (6 bases). CDR3 length equals 13 residues. The V end was cut by 0 bases, the J end by 8 bases, with 10 bases between. Germline loops: CDR1 MNHEY, CDR2 SVGAGI. CDR3: CASSYSSGGGYTF. The CDR3 DNA follows: TGTGCCAGCAGTTACTCGAGTGGGGGCGGCTACACCTTC.

This clone appeared a few times. The chain uses TRBV7-2 and TRBJ1-2; 8 bases are shared with TRBD1. CDR1 SGHTA and CDR2 FQGNSA come from the germline V gene. Trimming removed 4 bases from V and 8 bases from J; junction bases left unmatched: 9. The CDR3 is 14 amino acids. The CDR3 here is CASSSMQGAWGYTF. The CDR3 DNA reads as TGTGCCAGCAGCTCCATGCAGGGGGCATGGGGCTACACCTTC.

The genes are TRBV5-4 and TRBJ1-5; the D is unclear. Deletions cut 2 bases from V and 0 bases from J, with 12 bases between. Germline V gives CDR1 SGHNT, CDR2 YYREEE (reference sequence). The CDR3 extends over 16 amino acids. The CDR3 sequence: CASSFFGDYSNQPQHF. In DNA, the CDR3 is TGTGCCAGCAGCTTTTTCGGAGATTATAGCAATCAGCCCCAGCATTTT.

Only a few counts were recorded for this clone. The V and J genes are TRBV6-5 and TRBJ1-1; D is perhaps TRBD1 (6 bases). V was shortened by 4 bases and J by 4 bases, with 13 bases between the two germline ends. The CDR3 sequence is 14 residues long. Germline lookup yields CDR1 MNHEY and CDR2 SVGAGI. CDR3 nucleotide sequence: TGTGCCAGCAGTTCTACGTTCAGGGGCACTGAAGCTTTCTTT. Residues: CASSSTFRGTEAFF.

The count of this clone is one. This chain joins TRBV7-3 and TRBJ2-3, with 8 positions matching TRBD2. V trimming: 4 bases; J trimming: 4 bases; junction bases outside the gene matches: 4. Germline assignment: CDR1 SGHTA and CDR2 FQGTGA. CDR3 length equals 14 residues. The CDR3 spells CASSSGLVADTQYF. In DNA form, the CDR3 reads TGTGCCAGCAGCTCGGGACTAGTGGCAGATACGCAGTATTTT.

This rearrangement joins TRBV7-8 to TRBJ2-7, with a tentative D call TRBD1 (6 bases). The V and J ends lost 4 bases and 4 bases respectively, with 14 bases between them. The CDR3 runs to 14 residues. Germline values: CDR1 SGHVS, CDR2 FQNEAQ. CDR3 protein: CASSSAYRVYEQYF. The CDR3 coding sequence is TGTGCCAGCAGCTCGGCCTACAGGGTTTACGAGCAGTACTTC.

The CDR3 nucleotides are TGCAGCGTTACTCAAACAGGGGGCACTGAAGCTTTCTTT. Translating it yields CSVTQTGGTEAFF. The V call is TRBV29-1, the J call TRBJ1-1; 8 bases map to TRBD1. There are 13 residues in the CDR3. The J segment lost 4 bases and the V segment lost 5 bases, leaving 6 bases of the junction unmatched. Germline loops: CDR1 SQVTM, CDR2 ANQGSEA.

Only a few counts were recorded for this clone. The rearrangement uses TRBV5-4 and TRBJ2-3; 11 bases map to TRBD2. Germline trimming cut 4 bases from V and 2 bases from J; bases unmatched to any gene: 12. The CDR3 has 18 residues. Germline V gene lookup returns CDR1 SGHNT and CDR2 YYREEE (reference sequence). CDR3 sequence: CASSDMGLAVAATDTQYF. The CDR3 bases are TGTGCCAGCAGCGACATGGGACTAGCGGTGGCGGCCACAGATACGCAGTATTTT.

The chain has TRBV5-1 and TRBJ2-5; no clear D. CDR3 size: 14 residues. V gave up 4 bases and J gave up 3 bases, with 13 bases separating them. Germline values: CDR1 SGHRS, CDR2 YFSETQ. CDR3 nucleotides: TGCGCCAGCAGCCCCGGGTCGGGTAAAGAGACCCAGTACTTC. Protein sequence: CASSPGSGKETQYF. The full variable domain, rest sourced from reference TRBV5-1 and TRBJ2-5, is KAGVTQTPRYLIKTRGQQVTLSCSPISGHRSVSWYQQTPGQGLQFLFEYFSETQRNKGNFPGRFSGRQFSNSRSEMNVSTLELGDSALYLCASSPGSGKETQYFGPGTRLLVL.

The V call is TRBV19, the J call TRBJ2-1, with D possibly TRBD2 on 6 matching bases. Germline V lookup: CDR1 LNHDA, CDR2 SQIVND (reference sequence). V dropped 5 bases and J dropped 4 bases, with 9 bases sitting between them. CDR3 length: 13 residues. CDR3 DNA: TGTGCCAGTAGTGGTGGACTATACAATGAGCAGTTCTTC. Protein sequence: CASSGGLYNEQFF.

V gene TRBV5-1 combines with J gene TRBJ1-2; D gene ambiguous. Germline values: CDR1 SGHRS, CDR2 YFSETQ. This CDR3 has 15 residues. V shed 1 base and J shed 0 bases, with 10 bases lying between them. The CDR3 DNA reads as TGCGCCAGCAGCTTGAGCGACGGTGCTAACTATGGCTACACCTTC. Its translation is CASSLSDGANYGYTF. Full variable domain (remainder filled in from reference TRBV5-1 and TRBJ1-2): KAGVTQTPRYLIKTRGQQVTLSCSPISGHRSVSWYQQTPGQGLQFLFEYFSETQRNKGNFPGRFSGRQFSNSRSEMNVSTLELGDSALYLCASSLSDGANYGYTFGSGTRLTVV.

The chain recombines TRBV6-6 with TRBJ1-3; unclear D gene. The CDR3 sequence is 16 residues long. Germline values: CDR1 MNHNY, CDR2 SVGAGI (reference sequence). Trimming left V 0 bases short and J 0 bases short, with 9 bases between. CDR3 residues: CASSYSNPDSGNTIYF. For the CDR3, the DNA is TGTGCCAGCAGTTACTCGAATCCAGACTCTGGAAACACCATATATTTT.

This clone appeared a few times. The V call is TRBV5-1, the J call TRBJ2-7; 12 positions agree with TRBD2. CDR3 length: 15 residues. Germline V gene lookup returns CDR1 SGHRS and CDR2 YFSETQ. Unmatched junction bases numbered 3, after V lost 3 bases and J lost 2 bases. For the CDR3, the DNA is TGCGCCAGCAGCTGGGGACTAGCGGGCCCCTACGAGCAGTACTTC. Encoded protein: CASSWGLAGPYEQYF.

The chain is built from TRBV10-3 and TRBJ1-6; tentatively, D is TRBD1 (5 bases). V was cut by 6 bases and J by 9 bases, with 15 bases left in between. There are 14 residues in the CDR3. The germline CDR1 and CDR2 sequences are ENHRY and SYGVKD. As DNA, the CDR3 is TGTGCCATCAGCCCCCAGGGTATTCGTTCACCCCTCCACTTT. As protein: CAISPQGIRSPLHF.

CDR3 protein: CASSPLGGGGYGYTF. The CDR3 nucleotides read TGCGCCAGCAGCCCCCTCGGGGGGGGCGGCTATGGCTACACCTTC. The J gene is TRBJ1-2, the V gene TRBV4-3; tentative D call: TRBD1 (6 bases). Trimming took off 4 bases at V and 4 bases at J, with 16 bases between the two ends. Per germline, CDR1 LGHNA and CDR2 YSLEER. The CDR3 covers 15 residues.

This chain connects TRBV27 to TRBJ2-1, with TRBD2 as a possible D gene (5 bases). Germline CDR1 reads MNHEY; CDR2 reads SMNVEV (reference sequence). The CDR3 is 15 residues long. Trimming shortened V by 0 bases and J by 5 bases, and 11 bases separated the two germline ends. CDR3 bases: TGTGCCAGCAGTTTATCGAGGGCAAGACACAATGAGCAGTTCTTC. It codes for CASSLSRARHNEQFF.